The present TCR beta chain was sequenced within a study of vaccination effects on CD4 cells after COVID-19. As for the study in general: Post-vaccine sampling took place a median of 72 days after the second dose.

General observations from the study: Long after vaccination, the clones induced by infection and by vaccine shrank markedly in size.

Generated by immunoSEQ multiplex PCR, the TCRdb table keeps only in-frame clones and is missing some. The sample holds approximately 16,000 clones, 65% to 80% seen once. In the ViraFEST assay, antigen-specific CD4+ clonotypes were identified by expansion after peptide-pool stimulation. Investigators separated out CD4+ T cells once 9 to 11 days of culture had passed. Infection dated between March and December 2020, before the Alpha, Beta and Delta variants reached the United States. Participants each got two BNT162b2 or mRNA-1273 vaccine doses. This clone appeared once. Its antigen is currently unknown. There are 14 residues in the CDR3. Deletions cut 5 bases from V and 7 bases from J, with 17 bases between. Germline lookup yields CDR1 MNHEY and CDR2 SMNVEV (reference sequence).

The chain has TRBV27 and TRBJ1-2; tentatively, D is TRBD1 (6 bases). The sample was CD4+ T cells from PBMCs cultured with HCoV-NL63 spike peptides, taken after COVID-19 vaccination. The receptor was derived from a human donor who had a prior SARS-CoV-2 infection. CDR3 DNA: TGTGCCAGCAGTACCTTACGGGACACCACTGGCTACACCTTC. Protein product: CASSTLRDTTGYTF.